A single sample is the source of the 18 T cell receptor beta chains below, sequenced in a study of T cells after yellow fever vaccination. TCRdb reanalysed the 5' RACE reads using MiXCR and keeps one entry per CDR3 protein. This sample has 620,000 or so distinct CDR3 sequences; more than 9% occur once, and the top ten carry 15%. The sequencing here drew on PBMCs, taken on the day of the yellow fever booster vaccination. These receptors originate from a man aged 25 to 40 who received the YFV17D yellow fever vaccine.

This clonotype was seen only a few times. The V and J genes are TRBV21-1 and TRBJ2-2; no DNA check was done on the table's D call, TRBD1. TRBV21-1 is a pseudogene locus. This CDR3 is built from 15 residues. CDR3 coding DNA: TGTGCCAGCATCGGACAGGGTGAGAACACCGGGGAGCTGTTTTTT. It codes for CASIGQGENTGELFF.

The chain has TRBV6-5 and TRBJ2-1, with 9 bases that match TRBD2. The CDR3 is 15 residues long. Per the germline V gene, CDR1 is MNHEY and CDR2 is SVGAGI. The trim removed 2 bases at V and 11 bases at J, leaving 10 bases unmatched. DNA of the CDR3: TGTGCCAGCAGTTACGGGGCGGGAGGGCCCTCCCAGCAGTTCTTC. Translating gives CASSYGAGGPSQQFF.

This chain uses TRBV7-2 with TRBJ2-1, with 7 bases lining up with TRBD2. CDR3 size: 16 residues. The germline gives CDR1 SGHTA, CDR2 FQGNSA. V shed 1 base, J shed 2 bases, and the junction held 5 bases outside the gene matches. CDR3 nucleotides: TGTGCCAGCAGCTTAGGAACCGGGACTACCTACAATGAGCAGTTCTTC. This sequence encodes CASSLGTGTTYNEQFF.

The V gene is TRBV28, the J gene TRBJ2-7; D is unclear. This CDR3 is 11 amino acids long. Germline assignment: CDR1 MDHEN and CDR2 SYDVKM. Trimming took off 7 bases at V and 3 bases at J, with 7 bases between the two ends. CDR3 loop: CASTSLYEQYF. CDR3 bases: TGTGCCAGCACGAGTCTCTACGAGCAGTACTTC. Supplemented by reference TRBV28 and TRBJ2-7, the full variable domain reads DVKVTQSSRYLVKRTGEKVFLECVQDMDHENMFWYRQDPGLGLRLIYFSYDVKMKEKGDIPEGYSVSREKKERFSLILESASTNQTSMYLCASTSLYEQYFGPGTRLTVT.

The sample holds a few counts of this clonotype. This rearrangement joins TRBV12-3 or TRBV12-4 to TRBJ2-1; 8 bases agree with TRBD2. The CDR3 consists of 18 residues. V was pared by 2 bases and J by 3 bases, with 12 bases of the junction left unmatched. Here the CDR3 DNA reads TGTGCCAGCAGTTTATCCAGCGGGAGTGAATCTGGCTACAATGAGCAGTTCTTC. Translation: CASSLSSGSESGYNEQFF.

This clonotype was counted between two and nine times. V gene TRBV3-1 combines with J gene TRBJ1-1; D gene uncertain. Per germline, CDR1 LGHDT and CDR2 YNNKEL (reference sequence). This CDR3 has 13 amino acids. V was pared by 4 bases and J by 6 bases, with 12 bases between. CDR3: CASSRHKNAEAFF. The CDR3 bases are TGTGCCAGCAGCCGTCACAAGAATGCTGAAGCTTTCTTT.

This sequence joins TRBV9 and TRBJ2-5, with 7 bases aligning to TRBD2. V trimming: 3 bases; J trimming: 1 base; junction bases outside the gene matches: 6. The CDR3 has 15 residues. The germline CDR1 and CDR2 sequences are SGDLS and YYNGEE. The chain's CDR3 is CASSGLTGGQETQYF. DNA of the CDR3: TGTGCCAGCAGCGGCCTGACGGGGGGCCAAGAGACCCAGTACTTC. Combining the CDR3 with reference TRBV9 and TRBJ2-5 gives the whole variable domain DSGVTQTPKHLITATGQRVTLRCSPRSGDLSVYWYQQSLDQGLQFLIQYYNGEERAKGNILERFSAQQFPDLHSELNLSSLELGDSALYFCASSGLTGGQETQYFGPGTRLLVL.

This clonotype has just a few counts. The chain employs TRBV7-9 and TRBJ1-2; 11 bases fit TRBD1. Germline V gene sequence: CDR1 SEHNR, CDR2 FQNEAQ (reference sequence). Trimming took 3 bases from V and 6 from J; bases not matched to a gene: 6. The CDR3 loop spans 15 amino acids. CDR3 sequence reads: CASSFGQGAINGYTF. The CDR3 DNA reads TGTGCCAGCAGCTTCGGACAGGGGGCGATAAATGGCTACACCTTC.

The chain combines TRBV24-1 with TRBJ2-1; D is unresolved. The CDR3 consists of 14 residues. From germline, CDR1 is KGHDR and CDR2 SFDVKD. Between the trimmed V and J ends, which lost 5 bases and 0 bases, there was a span of 7 bases. The CDR3 region has the DNA TGTGCCACCAGTGTTGGAAGCTCCTACAATGAGCAGTTCTTC. Its protein product is CATSVGSSYNEQFF.

The chain carries TRBV12-3 or TRBV12-4 and TRBJ2-2; 9 bases fit TRBD2. The CDR3 spans 16 residues. J was trimmed by 4 bases and V by 6 bases; bases with no gene match: 9. CDR3 sequence (DNA): TGTGCCAGCAGCAGACCGGGACTAGCATCCACCGGGGAGCTGTTTTTT. Encoded protein: CASSRPGLASTGELFF.

This clonotype was seen only a few times. The rearrangement joins TRBV7-2 to TRBJ1-1, with D maybe TRBD1 (6 bases). The length of the CDR3 is 15 residues. The germline CDR1 and CDR2 sequences are SGHTA and FQGNSA. The V gene lost 2 bases and the J gene lost 6 bases, with 16 bases spanning the gap. CDR3 nucleotide sequence: TGTGCCAGCAGCTTAACAAGCAGGGGCCCTGCTGAAGCTTTCTTT. Translating gives CASSLTSRGPAEAFF.

This clonotype was picked up a small number of times. The genes are TRBV12-3 or TRBV12-4 and TRBJ2-5, with D perhaps matching TRBD2 (5 bases). The length of the CDR3 is 14 residues. Trimming stripped 1 base from V and 2 bases from J, with 8 bases between. CDR3 sequence: CASSLGVAQETQYF. CDR3 coding DNA: TGTGCCAGCAGTTTAGGGGTAGCGCAAGAGACCCAGTACTTC.

Ten or more counts support this clonotype. The chain recombines TRBV5-1 with TRBJ2-7, with 9 nucleotides matching TRBD1. Losses at the gene ends were 3 bases for V and 1 base for J; bases not matched to a gene: 2. The CDR3 covers 14 residues. Germline values: CDR1 SGHRS, CDR2 YFSETQ. The CDR3 sequence is CASSWGTGSYEQYF. The CDR3 DNA follows: TGCGCCAGCAGCTGGGGGACAGGGTCCTACGAGCAGTACTTC. Full variable domain (missing parts from reference TRBV5-1 and TRBJ2-7): KAGVTQTPRYLIKTRGQQVTLSCSPISGHRSVSWYQQTPGQGLQFLFEYFSETQRNKGNFPGRFSGRQFSNSRSEMNVSTLELGDSALYLCASSWGTGSYEQYFGPGTRLTVT.

The chain uses TRBV28 and TRBJ1-6; possible D gene TRBD1, 6 bases. The CDR3 consists of 14 residues. V lost 2 bases and J 7 bases, leaving 9 bases between the germline ends. Germline V gene data show CDR1 as MDHEN and CDR2 as SYDVKM. DNA of the CDR3: TGTGCCAGCAGTTTACAGGGGCTCAATTCACCCCTCCACTTT. Protein sequence: CASSLQGLNSPLHF.

The CDR3 nucleotides are TGCAGCGTTGAAGATCAAGATGAGCAGTTCTTC. This codes for CSVEDQDEQFF. The chain links TRBV29-1 to TRBJ2-1; no clear D gene. The CDR3 is 11 residues long. Per the germline V gene, CDR1 is SQVTM and CDR2 is ANQGSEA. Trimming removed 0 bases from V and 8 bases from J, with 5 bases in between.

This chain connects TRBV20-1 to TRBJ2-3, with 7 bases matching TRBD1. The J segment lost 9 bases and the V segment lost 3 bases, leaving 6 bases of the junction unmatched. The length of the CDR3 is 12 residues. Germline CDR1 and CDR2: DFQATT and SNEGSKA (reference sequence). The CDR3 loop is CSASSDRQTQYF. CDR3 sequence (DNA): TGCAGTGCTAGCTCGGACAGGCAAACGCAGTATTTT.

V is TRBV2 and J is TRBJ2-3; possibly TRBD1 for D (5 bases). CDR1 and CDR2 (germline): SNHLY, FYNNEI. The V end was cut by 6 bases, the J end by 1 base, with 14 bases between. The CDR3 loop spans 15 amino acids. The CDR3 coding sequence is TGTGCCAGCAGCGAGTGGCAGGGTGGCACAGATACGCAGTATTTT. It encodes CASSEWQGGTDTQYF.

V gene TRBV5-1 combines with J gene TRBJ2-1; weak D call: TRBD2 (6 bases). V dropped 1 base and J dropped 2 bases, with 10 bases sitting between them. There are 15 residues in the CDR3. Germline lookup yields CDR1 SGHRS and CDR2 YFSETQ. In nucleotides, the CDR3 is TGCGCCAGCAGCTTGTCGGAGGGGACCTACAATGAGCAGTTCTTC. Protein sequence: CASSLSEGTYNEQFF.